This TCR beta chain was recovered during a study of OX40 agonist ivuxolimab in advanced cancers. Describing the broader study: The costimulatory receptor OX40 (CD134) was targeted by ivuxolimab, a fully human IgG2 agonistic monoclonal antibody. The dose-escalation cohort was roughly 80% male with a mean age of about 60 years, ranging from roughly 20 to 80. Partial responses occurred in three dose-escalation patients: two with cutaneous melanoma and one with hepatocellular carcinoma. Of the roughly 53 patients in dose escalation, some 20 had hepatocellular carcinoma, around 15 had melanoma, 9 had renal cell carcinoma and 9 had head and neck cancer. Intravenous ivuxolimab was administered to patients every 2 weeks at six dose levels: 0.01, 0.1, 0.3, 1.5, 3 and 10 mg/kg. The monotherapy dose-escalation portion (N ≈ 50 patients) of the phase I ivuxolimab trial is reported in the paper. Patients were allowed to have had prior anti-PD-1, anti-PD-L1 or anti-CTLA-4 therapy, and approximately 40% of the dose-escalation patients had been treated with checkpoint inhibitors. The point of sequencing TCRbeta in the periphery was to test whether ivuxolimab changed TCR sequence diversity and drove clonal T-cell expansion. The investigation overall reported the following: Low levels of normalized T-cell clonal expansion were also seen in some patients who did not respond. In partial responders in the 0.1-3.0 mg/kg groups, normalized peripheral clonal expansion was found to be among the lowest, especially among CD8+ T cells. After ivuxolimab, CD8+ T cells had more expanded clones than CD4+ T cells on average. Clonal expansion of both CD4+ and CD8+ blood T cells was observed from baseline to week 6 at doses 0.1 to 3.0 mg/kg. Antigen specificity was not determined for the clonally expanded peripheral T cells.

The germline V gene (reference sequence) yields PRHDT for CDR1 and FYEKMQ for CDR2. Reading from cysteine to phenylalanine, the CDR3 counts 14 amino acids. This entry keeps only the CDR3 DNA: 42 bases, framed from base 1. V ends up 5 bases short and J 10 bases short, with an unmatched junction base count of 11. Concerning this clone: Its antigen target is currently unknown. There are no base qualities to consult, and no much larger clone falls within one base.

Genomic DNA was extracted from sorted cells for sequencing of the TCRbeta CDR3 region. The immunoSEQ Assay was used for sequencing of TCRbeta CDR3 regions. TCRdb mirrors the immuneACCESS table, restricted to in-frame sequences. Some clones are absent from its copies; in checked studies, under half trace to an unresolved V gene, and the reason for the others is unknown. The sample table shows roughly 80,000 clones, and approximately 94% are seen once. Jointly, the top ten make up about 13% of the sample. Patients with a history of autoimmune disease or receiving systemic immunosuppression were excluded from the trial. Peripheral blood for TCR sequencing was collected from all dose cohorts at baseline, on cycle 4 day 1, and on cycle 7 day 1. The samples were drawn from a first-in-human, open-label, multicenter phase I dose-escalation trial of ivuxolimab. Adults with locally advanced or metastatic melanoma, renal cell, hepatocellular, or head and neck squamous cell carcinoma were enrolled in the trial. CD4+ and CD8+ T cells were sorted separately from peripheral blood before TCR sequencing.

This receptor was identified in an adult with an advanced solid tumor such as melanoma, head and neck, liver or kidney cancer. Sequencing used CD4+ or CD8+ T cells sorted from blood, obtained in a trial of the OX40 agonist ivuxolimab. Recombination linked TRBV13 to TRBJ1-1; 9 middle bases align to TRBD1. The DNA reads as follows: TGTGCCAGCAGCAACAGGGGGCGCGGGGATCGAGCTTTCTTT. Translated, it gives CASSNRGRGDRAFF. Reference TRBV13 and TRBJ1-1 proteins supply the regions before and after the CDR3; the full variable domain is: AAGVIQSPRHLIKEKRETATLKCYPIPRHDTVYWYQQGPGQDPQFLISFYEKMQSDKGSIPDRFSAQQFSDYHSELNMSSLELGDSALYFCASSNRGRGDRAFFGQGTRLTVV.